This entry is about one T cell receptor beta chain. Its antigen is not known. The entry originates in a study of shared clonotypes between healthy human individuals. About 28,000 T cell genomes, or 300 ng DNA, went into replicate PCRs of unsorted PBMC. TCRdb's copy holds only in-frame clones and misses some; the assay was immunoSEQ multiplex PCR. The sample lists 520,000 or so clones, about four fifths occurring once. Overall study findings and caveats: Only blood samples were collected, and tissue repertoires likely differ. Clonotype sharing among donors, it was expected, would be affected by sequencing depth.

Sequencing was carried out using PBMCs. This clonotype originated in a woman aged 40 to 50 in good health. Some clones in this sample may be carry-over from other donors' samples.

CDR3 in amino acids: CASSQGLAESTQYF. CDR3 DNA: TGTGCCAGCAGCCAGGGACTAGCAGAATCAACGCAGTATTTT. This chain uses TRBV11-1 with TRBJ2-3, with 9 bases identical to TRBD2. V gave up 5 bases and J gave up 9 bases; unmatched junction bases: 9. The CDR3 is 14 residues long. The germline gives CDR1 SGHAT, CDR2 FQDESV (reference sequence).